Below are 20 T cell receptor beta chains sequenced from a single sample in a study of cytotoxic CD8 clonotypes in ibrutinib-treated CLL. Using immunoSEQ multiplex PCR, the repertoire was profiled, and TCRdb retains in-frame clones only, with some absent. The table shows 250,000 to 350,000 clones, with around 69% occurring only once. The sequencing used PBMCs, collected at disease progression, from a patient treated with ibrutinib. All receptors derive from a human donor with chronic lymphocytic leukemia.

CDR3 in amino acids: CASSQAVMGPGNTIYF. CDR3 DNA sequence: TGCGCCAGCAGCCAAGCGGTGATGGGACCTGGAAACACCATATATTTT. V and J are TRBV4-1 and TRBJ1-3; a weak D match, TRBD1 (5 bases). Germline V gives CDR1 MGHRA, CDR2 YSYEKL. V shed 1 base and J shed 2 bases, with 12 bases lying between them. The CDR3 extends over 16 amino acids.

V is TRBV29-1 and J is TRBJ2-5, with 11 bases matching TRBD2. The germline V gene encodes CDR1 SQVTM and CDR2 ANQGSEA. The CDR3 has 14 residues. V was clipped by 4 bases and J by 4 bases; unmatched bases: 5. The CDR3 nucleotides read TGCAGCGTTGGTAGCGGGAGGGCCAGAGAGACCCAGTACTTC. The encoded protein is CSVGSGRARETQYF.

The chain is built from TRBV27 and TRBJ2-7; the D is unclear. This CDR3 spans 15 amino acids. Per the germline V gene, CDR1 is MNHEY and CDR2 is SMNVEV (reference sequence). Between the trimmed V and J ends, which lost 5 bases and 3 bases, there was a span of 17 bases. In DNA form, the CDR3 reads TGTGCCAGCAGTCCGTCTCGGACGCAGAACTACGAGCAGTACTTC. Its protein product is CASSPSRTQNYEQYF.

The gene calls are TRBV5-1 and TRBJ1-2; D is possibly TRBD1 (5 bases). The CDR3 covers 13 residues. V lost 0 bases and J lost 7, with 10 bases in between. Germline V CDR1 and CDR2: SGHRS, YFSETQ. The DNA for the CDR3 is TGCGCCAGCAGCTTGGGAGACAGACCTGGCTACACCTTC. Protein product: CASSLGDRPGYTF.

The rearrangement joins TRBV18 to TRBJ2-5, with 7 bases that match TRBD2. Near its end, the DNA agrees better with TRBJ2-7, so the J call may be wrong. This CDR3 contains 13 residues. Germline values: CDR1 KGHSH, CDR2 LQKENI. CDR3 protein: CASSPPSGYEQYF. CDR3 DNA sequence: TGTGCCAGCTCACCTCCTAGCGGCTACGAGCAGTACTTC.

The chain uses TRBV6-6 and TRBJ1-2; D possibly corresponds to TRBD1 (5 bases). Germline loops: CDR1 MNHNY, CDR2 SVGAGI (reference sequence). The CDR3 loop spans 15 amino acids. Deletions cut 7 bases from V and 5 bases from J, with 20 bases between. The DNA of the CDR3 is TGTGCCAGCACCTTCTTGAAGACAGAAAATTATGGCTACACCTTC. As protein: CASTFLKTENYGYTF.

The chain carries TRBV14 and TRBJ2-3; 10 bases agree with TRBD1. The trim removed 1 base at V and 7 bases at J, leaving 23 bases unmatched. The germline V gene has CDR1 SGHDN and CDR2 FVKESK. CDR3 length: 21 amino acids. The CDR3 DNA reads as TGTGCCAGCAGCCAAGTGGGGGTCCCCCCTACGACAGGGGGCCCAGTTTATACGCAGTATTTT. As protein: CASSQVGVPPTTGGPVYTQYF. The full variable domain, its missing parts supplied by reference TRBV14 and TRBJ2-3, is EAGVTQFPSHSVIEKGQTVTLRCDPISGHDNLYWYRRVMGKEIKFLLHFVKESKQDESGMPNNRFLAERTGGTYSTLKVQPAELEDSGVYFCASSQVGVPPTTGGPVYTQYFGPGTRLTVL.

V and J are TRBV6-6 and TRBJ2-1; TRBD2 matches 11 bases. The CDR3 runs 16 residues. V dropped 5 bases and J dropped 8; count of bases not matched to a gene: 11. Germline V lookup: CDR1 MNHNY, CDR2 SVGAGI (reference sequence). The DNA for the CDR3 is TGTGCCAGCAGTCGAGAACTAGCGGGAGTGGGCGATGAGCAGTTCTTC. It encodes CASSRELAGVGDEQFF.

J is TRBJ1-5 and V is TRBV10-3; TRBD1 matches at 11 bases. Germline trimming cut 5 bases from V and 0 bases from J; bases unmatched to any gene: 6. CDR3 length: 17 residues. Germline V gives CDR1 ENHRY, CDR2 SYGVKD. The CDR3 sequence is CAISRTGGLYSNQPQHF. The CDR3 DNA sequence: TGTGCCATCAGTAGGACAGGGGGCCTTTATAGCAATCAGCCCCAGCATTTT.

The chain joins TRBV7-9 to TRBJ2-1; D not resolved. Germline values: CDR1 SEHNR, CDR2 FQNEAQ (reference sequence). The CDR3 has 11 amino acids. V lost 4 bases to trimming and J lost 8 bases, with 6 bases between them. CDR3 residues: CASSSFDEQFF. The CDR3 nucleotides are TGTGCCAGCAGCTCCTTTGATGAGCAGTTCTTC.

With respect to this clone: Other nucleotide sequences from this sample produce the same CDR3. V and J are TRBV7-2 and TRBJ2-7; 7 positions agree with TRBD1. The CDR3 has 14 residues. The J segment lost 0 bases and the V segment lost 5 bases, leaving 4 bases of the junction unmatched. Germline assignment: CDR1 SGHTA and CDR2 FQGNSA. The CDR3 is CASSLTGVSYEQYF. The CDR3 bases are TGTGCCAGCAGCCTTACAGGGGTCTCCTACGAGCAGTACTTC.

V and J are TRBV5-6 and TRBJ1-2, with 9 bases lining up with TRBD1. V shed 5 bases, J shed 9 bases, and the junction held 5 bases outside the gene matches. CDR3 length equals 12 residues. Germline loops: CDR1 SGHDT, CDR2 YYEEEE. DNA for the CDR3: TGTGCCAGCAGTTATGACAGGGGGAGCTACACCTTC. Its protein is CASSYDRGSYTF.

CDR3 bases: TGCGCCAGCAGCTTGGTAGCGGGAGGGCTGAGAGATACGCAGTATTTT. Amino acids: CASSLVAGGLRDTQYF. V and J are TRBV5-1 and TRBJ2-3, with TRBD2 matching over 11 bases. The V and J ends lost 0 bases and 5 bases, in that order; junction bases with no gene match: 5. The germline CDR1 and CDR2 sequences are SGHRS and YFSETQ. The CDR3 runs 16 residues.

This clone is a singleton in its sample. The chain is built from TRBV6-6 and TRBJ2-2, with 8 bases aligning to TRBD2. V shed 5 bases and J 7 bases; nucleotides not matched to a gene: 9. Germline V gene lookup returns CDR1 MNHNY and CDR2 SVGAGI (reference sequence). The CDR3 covers 15 residues. Here the CDR3 reads CASSEASGFVGELFF. In DNA, the CDR3 is TGTGCCAGCAGTGAGGCTAGCGGGTTCGTCGGGGAGCTGTTTTTT.

The genes are TRBV2 and TRBJ2-7; D gene uncertain. The CDR3 has 12 residues. With 7 bases removed from V and 2 bases from J, the gap between germline ends came to 9 bases. From germline, CDR1 is SNHLY and CDR2 FYNNEI. CDR3 coding DNA: TGTGCCAGCACTCAGGACCCCTACGAGCAGTACTTC. This encodes CASTQDPYEQYF.

The chain couples TRBV2 to TRBJ2-7, with 7 positions matching TRBD1. CDR1 and CDR2 from the germline V gene are SNHLY and FYNNEI. J lost 4 bases, V lost 3 bases, and 9 bases had no gene match. The CDR3 has 15 amino acids. The CDR3: CASSDPGGTRYEQYF. The CDR3 DNA reads as TGTGCCAGCAGTGATCCAGGGGGAACAAGGTACGAGCAGTACTTC.

The chain couples TRBV28 to TRBJ1-5; TRBD1 might be the D (6 bases). Germline loops: CDR1 MDHEN, CDR2 SYDVKM. The CDR3 is 14 amino acids. With 3 bases removed from V and 7 bases from J, the gap between germline ends came to 13 bases. CDR3 nucleotide sequence: TGTGCCAGCAGTTTCATACAGGGTAACCAGCCCCAGCATTTT. As protein: CASSFIQGNQPQHF.

The rearrangement uses TRBV27 and TRBJ2-5, with D uncertain. The germline V and J ends were trimmed by 6 bases and 14 bases, with 25 bases remaining between them. The CDR3 has 14 amino acids. CDR1 MNHEY and CDR2 SMNVEV come from the germline V gene (reference sequence). CDR3 coding DNA: TGTGCCAGCAGCCCCTTTAAGTCCGTAGGTCCCCTTTACTTC. Protein product: CASSPFKSVGPLYF.

The chain has TRBV7-2 and TRBJ2-7, with no clear D. The CDR3 covers 11 residues. Trimming shortened V by 5 bases and J by 0 bases, and 2 bases separated the two germline ends. Germline CDR1 and CDR2: SGHTA and FQGNSA. CDR3 in DNA: TGTGCCAGCAGCAACTCCTACGAGCAGTACTTC. This codes for CASSNSYEQYF.

The chain joins TRBV5-4 to TRBJ1-2, with D possibly matching TRBD1 (5 bases). Trimming took off 3 bases at V and 8 bases at J, with 17 bases between the two ends. The germline V gene has CDR1 SGHNT and CDR2 YYREEE (reference sequence). CDR3 size: 14 residues. CDR3 DNA sequence: TGTGCCAGCAGCTCTCCCCCCCGGGACCGAGGCTACACCTTC. This encodes CASSSPPRDRGYTF.